These 30 T cell receptor beta chains share one sample of origin, sequenced in a study of blood T cell repertoires in COVID-19. Libraries were prepared by immunoSEQ multiplex PCR; TCRdb keeps only in-frame clonotypes and omits some of them. The sample carries around 87,000 clones, roughly 90% recorded once. The sample consisted of peripheral blood. The receptors shown here come from a human donor with active COVID-19. The donor label of this sample is uncertain.

J is TRBJ2-3 and V is TRBV5-1, with 10 bases fitting TRBD2. There are 18 residues in the CDR3. Germline trimming cut 0 bases from V and 6 bases from J; bases unmatched to any gene: 13. Looked up from germline, CDR1 is SGHRS and CDR2 is YFSETQ. CDR3 nucleotides: TGCGCCAGCAGCTTGGAGGCGGCGAGCGGGGGGGCCCGCGATACGCAGTATTTT. Its protein product is CASSLEAASGGARDTQYF.

This chain uses TRBV19 with TRBJ2-6; 9 positions match TRBD1. CDR1 and CDR2 (germline): LNHDA, SQIVND (reference sequence). This CDR3 is 17 amino acids long. Trimming cost V 1 base and J 0 bases; bases outside gene matches: 1. In DNA, the CDR3 is TGTGCCAGTAGTATAGGGACAGGGGTCTCTGGGGCCAACGTCCTGACTTTC. The encoded protein is CASSIGTGVSGANVLTF.

CDR3 sequence: CASSEFGQLNSPLHF. In nucleotides, the CDR3 is TGTGCCAGCAGTGAATTCGGACAGCTTAATTCACCCCTCCACTTT. V is TRBV25-1 and J is TRBJ1-6; possibly TRBD1 for D (6 bases). The CDR3 contains 15 residues. Trimming cost V 1 base and J 6 bases, with 10 bases left between them. The V gene's germline CDR1 is MGHDK and CDR2 SYGVNS.

This clone was detected only once. V and J are TRBV4-1 and TRBJ2-1; D may be TRBD2 (7 bases). The CDR3 extends over 16 amino acids. Trimming removed 0 bases at V and 4 bases at J, with 13 bases between. Germline CDR1 and CDR2: MGHRA and YSYEKL. The DNA for the CDR3 is TGCGCCAGCAGCCAAGAAGGGGGGGCTACATACAATGAGCAGTTCTTC. This sequence encodes CASSQEGGATYNEQFF.

This chain links TRBV6-2 or TRBV6-3 with TRBJ2-1; 13 bases match TRBD2. The V gene end was trimmed by 6 bases and the J gene end by 8 bases; junction bases not matched to a gene: 7. The CDR3 is made up of 15 amino acids. CDR1 is MNHEY and CDR2 is SVGEGT in the germline V gene. CDR3 nucleotide sequence: TGTGCCAGCAGCCACACTAGCGGGGGGGTCTATGAGCAGTTCTTC. This sequence encodes CASSHTSGGVYEQFF.

This rearrangement joins TRBV2 to TRBJ2-3, with unresolved D. Germline V gives CDR1 SNHLY, CDR2 FYNNEI. The ends were cut back, 7 bases at V and 5 bases at J, with 10 bases in the middle. The CDR3 contains 12 residues. CDR3: CASTPAGDTQYF. For the CDR3, the DNA is TGTGCCAGCACACCTGCCGGAGATACGCAGTATTTT. The full variable domain, its missing parts supplied by reference TRBV2 and TRBJ2-3, is EPEVTQTPSHQVTQMGQEVILRCVPISNHLYFYWYRQILGQKVEFLVSFYNNEISEKSEIFDDQFSVERPDGSNFTLKIRSTKLEDSAMYFCASTPAGDTQYFGPGTRLTVL.

The rearrangement uses TRBV7-8 and TRBJ2-7; 8 nucleotides agree with TRBD2. Germline CDR1 SGHVS, CDR2 FQNEAQ. The V and J ends lost 4 bases and 4 bases, in that order; junction bases with no gene match: 15. This CDR3 spans 17 amino acids. The CDR3 sequence is CASSSTAGATRGYEQYF. The DNA for the CDR3 is TGTGCCAGCAGCTCAACAGCGGGGGCCACCCGGGGTTACGAGCAGTACTTC.

This chain joins TRBV5-6 and TRBJ2-5; TRBD2 agrees at 7 bases. Germline loops: CDR1 SGHDT, CDR2 YYEEEE. With 0 bases clipped from V and 1 base from J, the junction kept 6 bases outside the gene matches. The CDR3 sequence is 16 residues long. CDR3 region: CASSLGLAVSQETQYF. The CDR3 DNA is TGTGCCAGCAGCTTGGGGCTAGCGGTAAGCCAAGAGACCCAGTACTTC.

J is TRBJ1-2 and V is TRBV12-3 or TRBV12-4; 8 bases line up with TRBD1. This CDR3 comprises 13 residues. V shed 5 bases and J 4 bases; nucleotides not matched to a gene: 3. CDR3 amino acids: CASSGTGLYGYTF. The DNA for the CDR3 is TGTGCCAGCAGTGGGACAGGCCTCTATGGCTACACCTTC.

CDR3 coding DNA: TGCAGCGTCCAAATCGACAGGGGTAGTGAAGCTTTCTTT. This encodes CSVQIDRGSEAFF. The chain links TRBV29-1 to TRBJ1-1, with TRBD1 matching 8 bases. Germline lookup yields CDR1 SQVTM and CDR2 ANQGSEA. This CDR3 comprises 13 residues. V was pared by 6 bases and J by 7 bases, with 10 bases of the junction left unmatched.

This sequence joins TRBV15 and TRBJ1-6; D is perhaps TRBD1 (5 bases). The germline V gene encodes CDR1 LNHNV and CDR2 YYDKDF (reference sequence). The CDR3 runs to 16 residues. Trimming took 0 bases from V and 9 from J, leaving 15 bases between them. The CDR3 spells CATSREWAGSGSPLHF. Written as DNA, the CDR3 is TGTGCCACCAGCAGAGAGTGGGCAGGGTCAGGTTCACCCCTCCACTTT.

The genes are TRBV6-2 or TRBV6-3 and TRBJ2-5, with D maybe TRBD1 (6 bases). The CDR3 totals 15 residues. Trimming stripped 0 bases from V and 7 bases from J, with 15 bases between. The germline CDR1 and CDR2 sequences are MNHEY and SVGEGT. The CDR3 spells CASSYSQGPMGTQYF. CDR3 DNA: TGTGCCAGCAGTTACTCCCAGGGGCCCATGGGGACCCAGTACTTC.

The chain recombines TRBV6-2 or TRBV6-3 with TRBJ1-1, with D uncertain. This CDR3 has 13 amino acids. Germline V gene data show CDR1 as MNHEY and CDR2 as SVGEGT. Trimming stripped 2 bases from V and 8 bases from J, with 12 bases between. The CDR3 sequence: CASSYISPPEAFF. The CDR3, as DNA: TGTGCCAGCAGTTACATATCCCCCCCCGAAGCTTTCTTT.

V and J are TRBV3-1 (or the pseudogene TRBV3-2) and TRBJ2-3; D gene unclear. In germline, CDR1 is LGHDT, CDR2 YNNKEL (reference sequence). Deletions cut 10 bases from V and 0 bases from J, with 11 bases between. This CDR3 contains 13 residues. The DNA of the CDR3 is TGTGCCACCAGAGCAGGAAGCACAGATACGCAGTATTTT. This gives the protein CATRAGSTDTQYF.

A remark on this clone: The junction differs from germline at one of its ends, possibly a read error. The chain couples TRBV20-1 to TRBJ1-4, with no clear D. Germline values: CDR1 DFQATT, CDR2 SNEGSKA (reference sequence). There are 11 residues in the CDR3. CDR3 DNA: TGCAGTGCTAGAGAGGCGGGAAAAGCGATTTTT. Its translation: CSAREAGKAIF.

The chain carries TRBV4-1 and TRBJ2-1; 11 nucleotides line up with TRBD2. Germline V gene sequence: CDR1 MGHRA, CDR2 YSYEKL. The CDR3 totals 15 residues. V lost 4 bases to trimming and J lost 6 bases; unmatched junction nucleotides: 5. The CDR3 sequence: CASSRSLAGGNEQFF. The CDR3 DNA sequence: TGCGCCAGCAGCCGCTCTCTAGCGGGGGGCAATGAGCAGTTCTTC.

The V gene is TRBV19, the J gene TRBJ1-5, with TRBD1 identical over 10 bases. The V gene's germline CDR1 is LNHDA and CDR2 SQIVND (reference sequence). The ends lost 5 bases at V and 5 bases at J; junction bases unmatched: 6. The CDR3 is 15 amino acids. The CDR3 DNA reads TGTGCCAGTAGTGGTATCGGGACAGGGGATCAGCCCCAGCATTTT. It encodes CASSGIGTGDQPQHF. The whole variable domain, remainder taken from reference TRBV19 and TRBJ1-5, is DGGITQSPKYLFRKEGQNVTLSCEQNLNHDAMYWYRQDPGQGLRLIYYSQIVNDFQKGDIAEGYSVSREKKESFPLTVTSAQKNPTAFYLCASSGIGTGDQPQHFGDGTRLSIL.

J is TRBJ2-7 and V is TRBV5-4, with 10 bases identical to TRBD1. The V and J ends lost 0 bases and 3 bases, in that order; junction bases with no gene match: 9. Germline V gene lookup returns CDR1 SGHNT and CDR2 YYREEE (reference sequence). The CDR3 has 17 residues. CDR3 in DNA: TGTGCCAGCAGCTTGGACCTCCCCGGGACAGGGGTCTACGAGCAGTACTTC. Translated, it gives CASSLDLPGTGVYEQYF.

The genes are TRBV7-2 and TRBJ2-7; D possibly corresponds to TRBD1 (7 bases). The CDR3 consists of 15 residues. The V gene's germline CDR1 is SGHTA and CDR2 FQGNSA. The germline V and J ends were trimmed by 5 bases and 5 bases, with 19 bases remaining between them. DNA of the CDR3: TGTGCCAGCAGCCCTCGACAGGGAGGAATGCACGAGCAGTACTTC. Amino acid sequence: CASSPRQGGMHEQYF. Supplemented by reference TRBV7-2 and TRBJ2-7, the full variable domain reads GAGVSQSPSNKVTEKGKDVELRCDPISGHTALYWYRQSLGQGLEFLIYFQGNSAPDKSGLPSDRFSAERTGGSVSTLTIQRTQQEDSAVYLCASSPRQGGMHEQYFGPGTRLTVT.

This clone has more than one count but fewer than ten. The chain is built from TRBV6-4 and TRBJ2-1; TRBD2 aligns across 13 bases. The CDR3 totals 15 residues. V lost 3 bases, J lost 8 bases, and 4 bases stayed unmatched. CDR1 and CDR2 from the germline V gene are MRHNA and SNTAGT. The CDR3, as DNA: TGTGCCAGCAGTGAAACTAGCGGGGGGGCCGATGAGCAGTTCTTC. The encoded protein is CASSETSGGADEQFF.

J is TRBJ1-6 and V is TRBV27, with 10 bases aligning to TRBD1. Trimming took 6 bases from V and 0 from J; bases not matched to a gene: 5. Per germline, CDR1 MNHEY and CDR2 SMNVEV (reference sequence). The CDR3 has 17 amino acids. The CDR3 reads CASSPGTGVSYNSPLHF. The CDR3 bases are TGTGCCAGCAGCCCTGGGACAGGGGTCTCCTATAATTCACCCCTCCACTTT.

CDR3 in amino acids: CASSDRAYSYEQYF. In DNA, the CDR3 is TGTGCCAGCAGCGACAGGGCCTACTCCTACGAGCAGTACTTC. This chain uses TRBV6-5 with TRBJ2-7, with TRBD1 identical over 7 bases. V shed 6 bases, J shed 0 bases, and the junction held 5 bases outside the gene matches. The CDR3 sequence is 14 residues long. Per germline, CDR1 MNHEY and CDR2 SVGAGI.

The V gene is TRBV6-2 or TRBV6-3, the J gene TRBJ2-5, with 10 bases lining up with TRBD1. In germline, CDR1 is MNHEY, CDR2 SVGEGT. The ends lost 0 bases at V and 5 bases at J; junction bases unmatched: 9. The CDR3 consists of 17 residues. Written as DNA, the CDR3 is TGTGCCAGCAGTTACTCGGTCGACAGGGGGCTTCGGGAGACCCAGTACTTC. This codes for CASSYSVDRGLRETQYF.

This chain uses TRBV27 with TRBJ1-1, with D perhaps TRBD1 (5 bases). The germline V and J ends were trimmed by 2 bases and 1 base, with 11 bases remaining between them. The germline V gene encodes CDR1 MNHEY and CDR2 SMNVEV (reference sequence). The CDR3 covers 15 residues. The CDR3: CASSLIGGKNTEAFF. The DNA for the CDR3 is TGTGCCAGCAGTTTAATTGGGGGGAAGAACACTGAAGCTTTCTTT.

The chain recombines TRBV3-1 (or the pseudogene TRBV3-2) with TRBJ2-1, with 16 bases fitting TRBD2. CDR3 size: 20 residues. V shed 5 bases and J 1 base; nucleotides not matched to a gene: 11. The V gene's germline CDR1 is LGHDT and CDR2 YNNKEL (reference sequence). The DNA of the CDR3 is TGTGCCAGCAGCAGACTCACCGGGACTAGCGGGGGGGGTTCCTACAATGAGCAGTTCTTC. Protein: CASSRLTGTSGGGSYNEQFF.

The rearrangement uses TRBV6-2 or TRBV6-3 and TRBJ1-5, with a weak D call TRBD1 (6 bases). Germline V gives CDR1 MNHEY, CDR2 SVGEGT. The CDR3 consists of 15 residues. V shed 2 bases and J shed 7 bases, with 15 bases lying between them. The CDR3 DNA is TGTGCCAGCAGTTACGAGGTGGGGGCTAGACAGCCCCAGCATTTT. Protein product: CASSYEVGARQPQHF.

Only one count was recorded for this clone. The chain recombines TRBV5-3 with TRBJ2-7, with a possible D match to TRBD2 (5 bases). TRBV5-3 is sorted into the ORF group, with uncertain function. V lost 0 bases and J 5 bases, leaving 15 bases between the germline ends. The CDR3 is 15 amino acids. The CDR3 coding sequence is TGTGCCAGAAGCTTGGTAGGTTCTGCCGGGAACGAGCAGTACTTC. This gives the protein CARSLVGSAGNEQYF.

The chain is built from TRBV9 and TRBJ1-1, with D possibly TRBD1 on 6 matching bases. Germline V gene lookup returns CDR1 SGDLS and CDR2 YYNGEE. There are 14 residues in the CDR3. Trimming pared 3 bases from V and 2 bases from J, leaving 11 bases between. The CDR3 DNA is TGTGCCAGCAGCGAGGGGACACTCAACACTGAAGCTTTCTTT. It is translated as CASSEGTLNTEAFF.

The chain joins TRBV7-2 to TRBJ2-7, with D tentatively TRBD1 (6 bases). The CDR3 spans 15 residues. V was shortened by 4 bases and J by 2 bases, with 15 bases between the two germline ends. CDR1 is SGHTA, CDR2 FQGNSA, per germline. The CDR3 region is CASSSPGQLTYEQYF. CDR3 in DNA: TGTGCCAGCAGCTCCCCGGGACAATTGACCTACGAGCAGTACTTC.

The chain carries TRBV30 and TRBJ1-2; the D gene is possibly TRBD1 (5 bases). Germline CDR1 and CDR2: GTSNPN and SVGIG (reference sequence). With 4 bases removed from V and 0 bases from J, the gap between germline ends came to 9 bases. This CDR3 has 13 amino acids. The CDR3 sequence: CAWTRGTNYGYTF. Here the CDR3 DNA reads TGTGCCTGGACTCGGGGGACTAACTATGGCTACACCTTC.